This T cell receptor (beta chain) came from a study of blood T cell repertoires in COVID-19. CDR1 and CDR2 from the germline V gene are SGHVS and FNYEAQ. The CDR3 loop spans 21 amino acids. V dropped 1 base and J dropped 1; count of bases not matched to a gene: 19. As originally analysed: By means of reference gene primer amplification, nucleated cell counts were estimated. The data were produced by immunoSEQ multiplex PCR, yet TCRdb's version contains in-frame clones alone and is incomplete. That table furnishes V, J and clone size, whereas the DNA furnished D and trimming. The data show 250,000 or so clones, 85% to 90% seen once.

V gene TRBV7-6 combines with J gene TRBJ2-7; 10 bases agree with TRBD2. This receptor was obtained from a man under 40 with COVID-19, enrolled during active disease. Sample: peripheral blood. CDR3 loop: CASSLGGGVLAGALTSYEQYF. In nucleotides, the CDR3 is TGTGCCAGCAGCTTAGGGGGGGGTGTTCTAGCGGGAGCCCTTACTTCCTACGAGCAGTACTTC.